Presented here are 22 T cell receptor beta chains from one specimen sequenced in a study of monozygotic twins with inflammatory bowel disease. TCRdb reprocessed the 5' RACE reads; each CDR3 protein has one entry and no DNA is given. This repertoire includes 150,000 or so distinct CDR3 sequences. Sequencing input: blood. Source of these receptors: a human donor with ulcerative colitis or Crohn's disease, or a healthy co-twin of an affected twin (not recorded which).

This chain joins TRBV10-2 and TRBJ1-1; TCRdb outputs TRBD1, but without DNA this stays unchecked. In germline, CDR1 is WSHSY, CDR2 SAAADI. CDR3 length equals 14 residues. This CDR3 reads CASSGVSGNTEAFF.

The chain recombines TRBV6-4 with TRBJ2-1; TCRdb reports TRBD1, a call that lacks DNA to check it against. The germline CDR1 and CDR2 sequences are MRHNA and SNTAGT. The CDR3 runs to 16 residues. The CDR3 sequence: CAMGLPGGVLCYEQFF.

The chain carries TRBV20-1 and TRBJ2-7; TCRdb outputs TRBD2, but without DNA this stays unchecked. Germline CDR1 reads DFQATT; CDR2 reads SNEGSKA (reference sequence). The CDR3 totals 11 residues. The CDR3 loop is CGGLNLYEQYF.

V gene TRBV7-2 combines with J gene TRBJ2-7; the TRBD2 assignment by TCRdb is unverifiable without DNA. The CDR3 is 15 amino acids. CDR1 is SGHTA, CDR2 FQGNSA, per germline. CDR3 in amino acids: CASSLGPPNSYEQYF.

The rearrangement uses TRBV11-2 and TRBJ2-5; TCRdb's D call, TRBD2, is unchecked because there is no DNA. Germline V gene sequence: CDR1 SGHAT, CDR2 FQNNGV. This CDR3 is built from 18 residues. The CDR3 is CASSSFGRLAGPQETQYF.

The chain has TRBV7-2 and TRBJ2-3. The length of the CDR3 is 15 residues. Germline-derived CDR1 and CDR2 are SGHTA and FQGNSA. The CDR3 region is CASSHSGTSTDTQYF.

The chain uses TRBV27 and TRBJ1-2; TCRdb names TRBD1, which stays unverified in the absence of DNA. This CDR3 has 15 amino acids. Germline V CDR1 and CDR2: MNHEY, SMNVEV (reference sequence). The CDR3 region is CASSLQAGTASTYTF.

This sequence joins TRBV7-2 and TRBJ2-1. The germline V gene has CDR1 SGHTA and CDR2 FQGNSA. The CDR3 is 12 amino acids. The CDR3 here is CASTMGYNEQFF.

The chain is built from TRBV6-2 or TRBV6-3 and TRBJ2-2; TCRdb indicates TRBD2, and absent DNA this call remains unverified. CDR1 MNHEY and CDR2 SVGEGT come from the germline V gene. CDR3 length: 16 residues. Here the CDR3 reads CASSYGLADFTGELFF.

This chain uses TRBV5-1 with TRBJ1-5; without DNA, the TCRdb call of TRBD1 cannot be checked. Germline V gene data show CDR1 as SGHRS and CDR2 as YFSETQ. The CDR3 spans 18 residues. Here the CDR3 reads CASSLREDRFFNNQPQHF.

The CDR3 here is CASSLGQLYEQYF. This rearrangement joins TRBV5-1 to TRBJ2-7; TCRdb reports TRBD1, a call that lacks DNA to check it against. This CDR3 is 13 amino acids long. From germline, CDR1 is SGHRS and CDR2 YFSETQ.

CDR3 region: CASSKALEGQQTPNYGYTF. The V gene is TRBV21-1, the J gene TRBJ1-2; absent DNA, TCRdb's TRBD1 call cannot be checked. TRBV21-1 is deemed a pseudogene. The CDR3 length is 19 residues.

The chain recombines TRBV4-1 with TRBJ2-3; TCRdb calls TRBD2, which cannot be checked without DNA. Looked up from germline, CDR1 is MGHRA and CDR2 is YSYEKL. The CDR3 consists of 14 residues. The CDR3 is CASSQDQTPEGQYF.

This CDR3 reads CATSSGPYEQYF. The genes are TRBV7-2 and TRBJ2-7. The CDR3 consists of 12 residues. Per the germline V gene, CDR1 is SGHTA and CDR2 is FQGNSA.

CDR3 protein: CSARTSGRADEQYF. The gene calls are TRBV20-1 and TRBJ2-7. CDR3 size: 14 residues. CDR1 and CDR2 from the germline V gene are DFQATT and SNEGSKA (reference sequence).

The chain uses TRBV30 and TRBJ2-7; lacking DNA, the TRBD2 call made by TCRdb goes unchecked. Germline CDR1 GTSNPN, CDR2 SVGIG (reference sequence). CDR3 length: 13 amino acids. CDR3 residues: CAWSEGGFDEQYF.

This sequence joins TRBV28 and TRBJ1-5. Germline CDR1 and CDR2: MDHEN and SYDVKM. The CDR3 is made up of 17 amino acids. This CDR3 reads CASSSSSDDPSNQPQHF.

The chain has TRBV6-5 and TRBJ2-1; TCRdb names TRBD1, which stays unverified in the absence of DNA. Looked up from germline, CDR1 is MNHEY and CDR2 is SVGAGI. The CDR3 extends over 16 amino acids. CDR3 region: CASSLRDRGSYNEQFF.

The V call is TRBV10-3, the J call TRBJ2-2; the TCRdb call, TRBD1, lacks DNA for checking. This CDR3 region has 16 residues. Per the germline V gene, CDR1 is ENHRY and CDR2 is SYGVKD. The CDR3 loop reads CAISDPDRGLTGELFF.

The chain recombines TRBV10-3 with TRBJ2-5; no DNA is available, so the TRBD1 call from TCRdb remains unchecked. The V gene's germline CDR1 is ENHRY and CDR2 SYGVKD. The CDR3 is 15 amino acids. CDR3 in amino acids: CAIRGGQGIQETQYF.

The rearrangement joins TRBV18 to TRBJ2-7. The germline V gene encodes CDR1 KGHSH and CDR2 LQKENI. This CDR3 has 13 amino acids. CDR3 residues: CASSPPGSHEQYF.

The V and J genes are TRBV5-1 and TRBJ2-4; TCRdb calls TRBD2, which cannot be checked without DNA. The CDR3 covers 18 residues. Germline V gene sequence: CDR1 SGHRS, CDR2 YFSETQ. CDR3 region: CASSLLAGGPLGENIQYF.